This note documents a single TCR beta chain sequence. There are 14 residues in the CDR3. V gave up 7 bases and J gave up 4 bases, with 16 bases separating them. CDR1 is MNHNY, CDR2 SVGAGI, per germline (reference sequence). The data were obtained in a study of blood T cell repertoires in COVID-19. Study-wide context: The samples span acute and convalescent COVID-19 from the United States, Italy and Spain. PBMCs, B-cell-depleted T cells, or T cells provided the cDNA or gDNA that made up the material.

Original methodology: How many nucleated cells were present was estimated from reference gene primer amplification. The table came from immunoSEQ multiplex PCR; TCRdb's copy has only in-frame clones and leaves some out. V and J calls and clone size come straight from that table; D and trimming were deduced from the DNA. The sample yields about 74,000 clones, about 83% seen once. Sequenced sample: peripheral blood. This sequence joins TRBV6-6 and TRBJ1-2, with a weak D call TRBD1 (5 bases). This clonotype was obtained from a man between 70 and 80 years old with acute or convalescent COVID-19. DNA for the CDR3: TGTGCCAGCATCCTTGGGGGGGGTGGCTATGGCTACACCTTC. Protein: CASILGGGGYGYTF.